The clone carrying this T cell receptor beta chain appeared a few times. This record comes from a study of blood T cell repertoires in COVID-19. Study overall: COVID-19 samples from acute and convalescent phases originated in the United States, Italy and Spain.

Those enrolled in Seattle joined during active infection and were followed longitudinally afterward. Looked up from germline, CDR1 is SQVTM and CDR2 is ANQGSEA. This CDR3 comprises 13 residues. V shed 6 bases and J shed 1 base, with 12 bases lying between them. Authors' processing steps: The authors estimated nucleated cell counts from reference gene primer amplification. Generated by immunoSEQ multiplex PCR, the TCRdb table keeps only in-frame clones and is missing some. That table gives V, J and clone size, and the DNA gave D and trimming. Of a few hundred thousand clones in the sample, around 81% were seen once.

V and J are TRBV29-1 and TRBJ1-1; D is uncertain. The TCR sequence derives from a person aged 70 to 79 with COVID-19, enrolled during active disease. Sequencing was performed on peripheral blood. The CDR3 DNA is TGCAGCGTAGAATCGGGAAAGAACACTGAAGCTTTCTTT. This sequence encodes CSVESGKNTEAFF.